In its sample, the clone carrying this TCR beta chain was seen a few times. The CDR3 totals 16 residues. V shed 3 bases and J shed 5 bases, with 19 bases lying between them. In TCRdb, the RT-PCR reads were re-called with MiXCR into one record per CDR3 protein. The table includes under 500,000 distinct CDR3 sequences, roughly 9.8% detected once. This sample is part of a study of response to subunit inactivated influenza vaccine. The TCR comes from a man aged 50-60 years who received an inactivated influenza vaccine. V gene TRBV12-3 or TRBV12-4 combines with J gene TRBJ1-1; D is perhaps TRBD1 (6 bases). The sequences come from PBMCs from blood, collected 40 to 50 days after vaccination. The CDR3 loop is CASSLGGLVERTEAFF. The CDR3 DNA sequence: TGTGCCAGCAGTTTGGGGGGGCTGGTAGAAAGGACTGAAGCTTTCTTT.